This T cell receptor (beta chain) appears in the sequencing data of a study of blood T cell repertoires in COVID-19. Across the study: Italy, Spain and the United States were the sources of the convalescent and acute COVID-19 samples.

Clones were sequenced by immunoSEQ multiplex PCR, and TCRdb holds only the in-frame ones, with some missing. The sample consists of over 200,000 clones, 87% of them appearing once. Cohorts were determined from participant-reported clinical history. Germline CDR1 reads SNHLY; CDR2 reads FYNNEI. V shed 3 bases and J 5 bases; nucleotides not matched to a gene: 13. This CDR3 comprises 16 residues. The sequence was collected from a man aged 25-45 years who had recovered from COVID-19. The chain employs TRBV2 and TRBJ2-7; 7 positions match TRBD1. Sequenced material: PBMCs or T cells enriched from blood (not recorded which). CDR3 nucleotide sequence: TGTGCCAGCAGTGATCGACCCCCGGGACAGAGGAACGAGCAGTACTTC. It yields the protein CASSDRPPGQRNEQYF.